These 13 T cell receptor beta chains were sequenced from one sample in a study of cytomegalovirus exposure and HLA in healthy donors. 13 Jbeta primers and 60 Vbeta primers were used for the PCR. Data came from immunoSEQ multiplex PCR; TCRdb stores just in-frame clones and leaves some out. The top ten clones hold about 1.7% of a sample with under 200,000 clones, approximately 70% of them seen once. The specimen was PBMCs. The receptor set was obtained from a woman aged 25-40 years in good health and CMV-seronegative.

The CDR3: CASSPPLQGAITDTQYF. CDR3 coding DNA: TGTGCCAGCTCACCACCGTTGCAGGGGGCGATTACTGATACGCAGTATTTT. V is TRBV18 and J is TRBJ2-3; TRBD1 agrees at 8 bases. Germline loops: CDR1 KGHSH, CDR2 LQKENI. The CDR3 has 17 amino acids. V dropped 0 bases and J dropped 6; count of bases not matched to a gene: 11.

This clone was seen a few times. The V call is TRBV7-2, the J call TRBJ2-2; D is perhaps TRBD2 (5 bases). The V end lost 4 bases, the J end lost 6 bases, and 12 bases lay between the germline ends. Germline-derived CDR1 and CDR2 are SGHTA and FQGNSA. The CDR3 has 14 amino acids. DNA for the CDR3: TGTGCCAGCAGCTCACTGAGGGTGGCCGGGGAGCTGTTTTTT. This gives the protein CASSSLRVAGELFF.

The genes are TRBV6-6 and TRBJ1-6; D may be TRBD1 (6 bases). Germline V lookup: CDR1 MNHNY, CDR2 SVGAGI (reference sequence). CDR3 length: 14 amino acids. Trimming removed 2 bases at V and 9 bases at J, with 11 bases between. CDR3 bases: TGTGCCAGCAGTTACAAGGGGGGGACTTCACCCCTCCACTTT. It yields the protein CASSYKGGTSPLHF.

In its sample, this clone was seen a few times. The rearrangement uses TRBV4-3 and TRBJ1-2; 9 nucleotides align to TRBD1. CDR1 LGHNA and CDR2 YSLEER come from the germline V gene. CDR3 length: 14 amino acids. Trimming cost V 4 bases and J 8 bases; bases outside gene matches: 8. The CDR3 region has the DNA TGCGCCAGCAGCCTCGGGACAGGGTTTAAGGGCTACACCTTC. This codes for CASSLGTGFKGYTF.

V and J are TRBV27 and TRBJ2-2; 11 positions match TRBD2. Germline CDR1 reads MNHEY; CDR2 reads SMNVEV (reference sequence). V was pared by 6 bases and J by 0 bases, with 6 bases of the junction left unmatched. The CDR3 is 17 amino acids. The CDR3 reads CASSILGLAANTGELFF. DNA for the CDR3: TGTGCCAGCAGCATATTGGGACTAGCGGCGAACACCGGGGAGCTGTTTTTT.

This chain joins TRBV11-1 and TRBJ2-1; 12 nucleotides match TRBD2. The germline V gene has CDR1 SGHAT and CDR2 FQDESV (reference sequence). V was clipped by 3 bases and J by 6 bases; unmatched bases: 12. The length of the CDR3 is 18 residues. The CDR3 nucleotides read TGTGCCAGCAGCTTTTTCGCTAGCGGGAGGGCCATAGTCAATGAGCAGTTCTTC. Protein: CASSFFASGRAIVNEQFF.

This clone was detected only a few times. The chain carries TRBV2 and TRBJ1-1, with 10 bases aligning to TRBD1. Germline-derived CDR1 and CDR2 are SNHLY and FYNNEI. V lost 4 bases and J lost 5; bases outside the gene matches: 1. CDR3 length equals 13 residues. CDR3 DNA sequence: TGTGCCAGCAGTGGGGGACAGGGGACTGAAGCTTTCTTT. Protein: CASSGGQGTEAFF.

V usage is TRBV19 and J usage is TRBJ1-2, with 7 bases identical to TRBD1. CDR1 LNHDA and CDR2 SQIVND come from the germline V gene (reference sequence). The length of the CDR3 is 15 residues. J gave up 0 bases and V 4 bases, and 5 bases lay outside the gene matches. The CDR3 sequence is CASSTLDRANYGYTF. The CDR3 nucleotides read TGTGCCAGTAGTACCCTCGACAGGGCTAACTATGGCTACACCTTC. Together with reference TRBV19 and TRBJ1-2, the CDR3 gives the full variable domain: DGGITQSPKYLFRKEGQNVTLSCEQNLNHDAMYWYRQDPGQGLRLIYYSQIVNDFQKGDIAEGYSVSREKKESFPLTVTSAQKNPTAFYLCASSTLDRANYGYTFGSGTRLTVV.

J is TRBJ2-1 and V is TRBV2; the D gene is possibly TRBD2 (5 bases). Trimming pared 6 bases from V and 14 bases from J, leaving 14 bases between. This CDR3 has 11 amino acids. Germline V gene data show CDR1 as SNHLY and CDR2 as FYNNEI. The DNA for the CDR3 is TGTGCCAGCAGAAGTGGGGAGCAGGAGTTCTTC. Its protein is CASRSGEQEFF.

For the CDR3, the DNA is TGTGCCAGCAGGCTGGGGGACAGTCTCTACAATGAGCAGTTCTTC. Translating it yields CASRLGDSLYNEQFF. The chain joins TRBV6-1 to TRBJ2-1; TRBD1 aligns across 7 bases. The germline V gene has CDR1 MNHNS and CDR2 SASEGT. The trim removed 6 bases at V and 3 bases at J, leaving 8 bases unmatched. The CDR3 is 15 amino acids.

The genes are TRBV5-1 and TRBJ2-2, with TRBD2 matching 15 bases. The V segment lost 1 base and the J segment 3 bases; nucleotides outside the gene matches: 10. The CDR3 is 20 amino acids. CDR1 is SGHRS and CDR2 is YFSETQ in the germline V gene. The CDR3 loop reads CASSLIPGLAGGPDTGELFF. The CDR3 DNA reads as TGCGCCAGCAGCTTGATCCCGGGACTAGCGGGGGGCCCGGACACCGGGGAGCTGTTTTTT. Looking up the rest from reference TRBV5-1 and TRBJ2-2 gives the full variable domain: KAGVTQTPRYLIKTRGQQVTLSCSPISGHRSVSWYQQTPGQGLQFLFEYFSETQRNKGNFPGRFSGRQFSNSRSEMNVSTLELGDSALYLCASSLIPGLAGGPDTGELFFGEGSRLTVL.

CDR3 nucleotides: TGTGCCAGCAGCCCGGCGGGACCGAACACTGAAGCTTTCTTT. This codes for CASSPAGPNTEAFF. The chain couples TRBV11-2 to TRBJ1-1, with TRBD1 as a possible D gene (5 bases). Trimming removed 5 bases at V and 1 base at J, with 11 bases between. The CDR3 extends over 14 amino acids. Germline lookup yields CDR1 SGHAT and CDR2 FQNNGV.

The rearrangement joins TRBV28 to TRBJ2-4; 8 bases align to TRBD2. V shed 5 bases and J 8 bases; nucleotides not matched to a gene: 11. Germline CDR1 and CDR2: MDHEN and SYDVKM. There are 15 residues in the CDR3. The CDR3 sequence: CASSPPGLGQDIQYF. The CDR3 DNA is TGTGCCAGCAGTCCCCCGGGACTAGGGCAGGACATTCAGTACTTC. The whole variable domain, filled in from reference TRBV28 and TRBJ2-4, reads DVKVTQSSRYLVKRTGEKVFLECVQDMDHENMFWYRQDPGLGLRLIYFSYDVKMKEKGDIPEGYSVSREKKERFSLILESASTNQTSMYLCASSPPGLGQDIQYFGAGTRLSVL.